The TCR beta chain described here comes from a study of cytomegalovirus exposure and HLA in healthy donors (dated 2017 in TCRdb). Notes on the research overall: According to a later analysis, the roughly 130 validation repertoires were produced on the same platform as the 666 repertoires of the first cohort. The study combined high-throughput TCR immunosequencing, statistical association of individual TCRs with disease status, and machine learning to predict cytomegalovirus infection status. Along with the approximately 650-subject first cohort, a separate validation cohort of about 110 different subjects was used. The study aimed to test whether signatures of past pathogen exposure could be identified by cataloging public T cell receptors.

Library preparation used the immunoSEQ multiplex PCR assay. In the paper's pipeline: A statistical classification framework was built to diagnose cytomegalovirus status from the catalog of TCR beta chain sequences. TCRdb holds this immuneACCESS table with in-frame rearrangements only. Some clones are missing; in checked studies, unresolved V genes explain under half, and the rest has no known cause. V, J and clone size derive from that table, while D and trimming were established from the DNA sequence. A total of about 130,000 clones appear in this sample, 89% of them only once. About 2% of the sample goes to the ten largest clones. This clone was observed once. Its antigen is unknown. No base-level quality is on record; no much larger clone is a single base apart. The donors were included in the validation cohort of roughly 130 subjects, a group kept apart from the roughly 690-subject first cohort.

The investigation overall reported the following: Of the cluster scores, approximately 95% were above 0 in a later analysis, which found that TCRs clustered in the first cohort also tended to co-occur in the roughly 130 validation repertoires. Most TCR sequences were observed very rarely across donors, whereas some public TCRs were present in many individuals. The authors suggested that the approach could potentially be generalized to other disease states and immunological phenotypes. Cytomegalovirus status was reported to be diagnosed by the classifier with high specificity and sensitivity in both the original and validation cohorts. The study listed 150 to 200 TCR beta chains as associated with cytomegalovirus. In vitro tests confirmed that a few of the cytomegalovirus-associated TCR beta chains recognize cytomegalovirus antigens. A later analysis lacked HLA typing for the validation cohort, so it scored co-occurrence in that cohort across all 120 or so repertoires.

The TCR sequence derives from a young woman in good health and CMV-seronegative. The sequencing sample was made of PBMCs.

The nucleotides read TGTGCCAGCAGCCGAGACATGGCCCCTGGCTACACCTTC. This sequence encodes CASSRDMAPGYTF. Here the chain combines TRBV5-4 and TRBJ1-2; the D gene remains uncertain. From the germline V gene (reference sequence), CDR1 is SGHNT and CDR2 is YYREEE. At the junction V is shortened by 4 bases and J by 7 bases, with 14 bases in between. The CDR3 sequence holds 13 residues, the cysteine and phenylalanine included. Of the read, only the CDR3 DNA is kept; its 39 bases are in frame from base 1.